A single sample gave rise to the 6 T cell receptor beta chains below, sequenced in a study of blood T cell repertoires in COVID-19. Profiled with immunoSEQ multiplex PCR; TCRdb holds only in-frame clones, not every one. The data hold hundreds of thousands of clones, with roughly 80% observed a single time. What was sequenced was PBMCs or T cells enriched from blood (not recorded which). The receptors derive from a middle-aged man who had been exposed to COVID-19.

This clone was observed a handful of times. The V and J genes are TRBV14 and TRBJ1-2; D uncertain. The CDR3 totals 16 residues. Germline CDR1 and CDR2: SGHDN and FVKESK. Trimming took 3 bases from V and 8 from J, leaving 22 bases between them. CDR3 nucleotide sequence: TGTGCCAGCAGCCATTGGTCCAGTTTCGGAGAGAGAGGCTACACCTTC. Encoded protein: CASSHWSSFGERGYTF.

This chain links TRBV28 with TRBJ1-6; 7 nucleotides line up with TRBD1. The CDR3 length is 14 residues. With V trimmed by 6 bases and J by 9 bases, 8 bases remained unmatched. Germline V CDR1 and CDR2: MDHEN, SYDVKM. CDR3 sequence reads: CASSSPTGVSPLHF. The CDR3 DNA sequence: TGTGCCAGCAGCTCCCCCACAGGGGTTTCACCCCTCCACTTT.

As DNA, the CDR3 is TGTGCCAGCGGCCCAGGGCATTTCGAGCAGTTCTTC. Residues: CASGPGHFEQFF. The chain joins TRBV7-6 to TRBJ2-1, with D possibly TRBD1 on 5 matching bases. Germline V gene data show CDR1 as SGHVS and CDR2 as FNYEAQ. The CDR3 has 12 residues. The V gene lost 8 bases and the J gene lost 10 bases, with 15 bases spanning the gap.

This chain uses TRBV6-5 with TRBJ2-1; the D gene is possibly TRBD1 (5 bases). Germline CDR1 and CDR2: MNHEY and SVGAGI. V lost 10 bases and J 6 bases, leaving 22 bases between the germline ends. This CDR3 comprises 15 residues. The chain's CDR3 is CATASLGLGANEQFF. The CDR3, as DNA: TGTGCCACGGCGAGTTTGGGTTTAGGGGCCAATGAGCAGTTCTTC.

This chain connects TRBV10-3 to TRBJ2-3; perhaps TRBD2 as D (6 bases). There are 17 residues in the CDR3. Germline values: CDR1 ENHRY, CDR2 SYGVKD. The germline V and J ends were trimmed by 0 bases and 0 bases, with 13 bases remaining between them. CDR3 DNA sequence: TGTGCCATCAGTGAGTCTTTAGCGGCGGCTAGCACAGATACGCAGTATTTT. The encoded protein is CAISESLAAASTDTQYF.

Note on this clone: One end of the junction varies from germline; a read error may be responsible. The chain is built from TRBV7-9 and TRBJ2-1; D perhaps matches TRBD2 (5 bases). Germline V CDR1 and CDR2: SEHNR, FQNEAQ (reference sequence). There are 19 residues in the CDR3. In DNA form, the CDR3 reads TGTGCCAGCAGATTAGGGAGAAATATCCCCTCAACCAACTACAATGAGCAGTTCTTC. It yields the protein CASRLGRNIPSTNYNEQFF. The complete variable domain, with remaining parts taken from reference TRBV7-9 and TRBJ2-1, reads DTGVSQNPRHKITKRGQNVTFRCDPISEHNRLYWYRQTLGQGPEFLTYFQNEAQLEKSRLLSDRFSAERPKGSFSTLEIQRTEQGDSAMYLCASRLGRNIPSTNYNEQFFGPGTRLTVL.